Presented here are 15 T cell receptor beta chains from one specimen sequenced in a study of post-analysis software for immune sequencing data (dated by TCRdb to about 2015). The library relied on PCR. Data came from an Illumina HiSeq 2500. To reduce PCR and sequencing biases, unique molecular identifiers were incorporated into the TCR beta cDNA libraries. TCRdb passed the public sequencing reads through fastp at Q25 and MiXCR, retaining productive beta sequences. A single entry per CDR3 protein holds the most common genes and DNA from its merged rows. This sample comprises around 440,000 distinct CDR3 sequences, around 40% of them detected only once. In total, the top ten clones hold 12% of the sample. What the study reported, not specific to this receptor: Significantly higher frequencies in patients than in controls were found for about five TRBV segments, including TRBV5-6, TRBV5-1 and TRBV20-1.

Antigens for these TCRs are unknown. The sequencing sample was made of blood. All receptors derive from a girl between 5 and 17 years old with multiple sclerosis.

The V call is TRBV5-1, the J call TRBJ1-1; 8 bases agree with TRBD1. CDR3 length: 16 residues. V was clipped by 3 bases and J by 4 bases; unmatched bases: 11. Germline V CDR1 and CDR2: SGHRS, YFSETQ. CDR3 region: CASSSGTGRGFTEAFF. In nucleotides, the CDR3 is TGCGCCAGCAGCTCCGGGACAGGAAGAGGGTTCACTGAAGCTTTCTTT.

The chain has TRBV6-5 and TRBJ1-2; D might be TRBD1 (5 bases). CDR3 size: 14 residues. The germline V gene has CDR1 MNHEY and CDR2 SVGAGI. V lost 0 bases to trimming and J lost 1 base, with 6 bases between them. CDR3 loop: CASSYSRDNYGYTF. DNA for the CDR3: TGTGCCAGCAGTTACTCCAGGGATAACTATGGCTACACCTTC.

The chain is built from TRBV20-1 and TRBJ1-5; D perhaps matches TRBD1 (6 bases). The CDR3 runs 14 residues. Trimming took off 5 bases at V and 3 bases at J, with 14 bases between the two ends. Germline-derived CDR1 and CDR2 are DFQATT and SNEGSKA (reference sequence). Written as DNA, the CDR3 is TGCAGTGCTCACCCGACAGGTCTCAATCAGCCCCAGCATTTT. It yields the protein CSAHPTGLNQPQHF.

The V call is TRBV27, the J call TRBJ2-5; D gene ambiguous. The CDR3 runs 15 residues. Deletions cut 0 bases from V and 5 bases from J, with 13 bases between. CDR1 is MNHEY and CDR2 is SMNVEV in the germline V gene (reference sequence). The CDR3 protein is CASSLSTKGAETQYF. In DNA, the CDR3 is TGTGCCAGCAGTTTATCGACGAAGGGTGCGGAGACCCAGTACTTC.

This chain links TRBV4-1 with TRBJ2-5; 9 bases fit TRBD2. With 5 bases clipped from V and 0 bases from J, the junction kept 7 bases outside the gene matches. The CDR3 is 16 amino acids. CDR1 is MGHRA and CDR2 is YSYEKL in the germline V gene. CDR3 coding DNA: TGCGCCAGCAGCACCCGACTAGCGGCGTACCAAGAGACCCAGTACTTC. Encoded protein: CASSTRLAAYQETQYF.

This clonotype was seen only a few times. The J gene is TRBJ2-3, the V gene TRBV20-1; the D gene could be TRBD1 or TRBD2 (7 bases each). This CDR3 comprises 15 residues. V was pared by 5 bases and J by 0 bases, with 15 bases between. The V gene's germline CDR1 is DFQATT and CDR2 SNEGSKA (reference sequence). CDR3: CSAGSGDSSTDTQYF. In DNA form, the CDR3 reads TGCAGTGCTGGCAGCGGGGACAGTAGCACAGATACGCAGTATTTT.

The chain is built from TRBV20-1 and TRBJ2-3, with 16 positions matching TRBD2. J gave up 4 bases and V 5 bases, and 6 bases lay outside the gene matches. CDR3 length: 16 amino acids. Per germline, CDR1 DFQATT and CDR2 SNEGSKA (reference sequence). CDR3 residues: CSASSGLAGGPDTQYF. The CDR3, as DNA: TGCAGTGCTTCGTCGGGACTAGCGGGAGGGCCAGATACGCAGTATTTT.

This clonotype was observed once. This chain joins TRBV29-1 and TRBJ2-3, with 11 bases aligning to TRBD2. V gave up 4 bases and J gave up 3 bases; unmatched junction bases: 6. Germline V gene lookup returns CDR1 SQVTM and CDR2 ANQGSEA. The CDR3 runs 15 residues. This chain's CDR3 is CSVAGTSGRTDTQYF. The DNA for the CDR3 is TGCAGCGTTGCCGGAACTAGCGGGAGAACAGATACGCAGTATTTT.

V gene TRBV7-2 combines with J gene TRBJ1-1; no clear D gene. The germline gives CDR1 SGHTA, CDR2 FQGNSA. Trimming removed 5 bases from V and 4 bases from J, with 17 bases in between. The CDR3 extends over 15 amino acids. The CDR3 region has the DNA TGTGCCAGCAGCCCGAGATGGGGTGAGGGCACTGAAGCTTTCTTT. Its protein product is CASSPRWGEGTEAFF.

In this sample, this clonotype turned up a few times. V is TRBV12-3 or TRBV12-4 and J is TRBJ2-1; D might be TRBD1 (7 bases). V lost 6 bases and J 9 bases, leaving 27 bases between the germline ends. The length of the CDR3 is 17 residues. The CDR3 reads CASSLIPAGQLIGEQFF. CDR3 DNA sequence: TGTGCCAGCAGCCTAATACCCGCGGGACAGTTGATAGGTGAGCAGTTCTTC.

The V and J genes are TRBV20-1 and TRBJ1-2, with D maybe TRBD1 (6 bases). Deletions cut 3 bases from V and 7 bases from J, with 15 bases between. The germline CDR1 and CDR2 sequences are DFQATT and SNEGSKA (reference sequence). The CDR3 covers 13 residues. In DNA form, the CDR3 reads TGCAGTGCTAGTAGGCACCTCAGGGGTGGCTACACCTTC. It translates to CSASRHLRGGYTF.

The chain joins TRBV7-2 to TRBJ2-7, with D possibly TRBD1 on 6 matching bases. The ends were cut back, 2 bases at V and 2 bases at J, with 16 bases in the middle. Germline V gene data show CDR1 as SGHTA and CDR2 as FQGNSA. This CDR3 has 16 amino acids. The CDR3 sequence: CASSLPSGTHPYEQYF. Here the CDR3 DNA reads TGTGCCAGCAGCTTACCATCCGGGACACACCCCTACGAGCAGTACTTC.

This clonotype has just a few counts. The chain uses TRBV24-1 and TRBJ1-4; weak D call: TRBD1 (5 bases). CDR3 length equals 16 residues. Germline assignment: CDR1 KGHDR and CDR2 SFDVKD. The ends were cut back, 1 base at V and 8 bases at J, with 16 bases in the middle. As DNA, the CDR3 is TGTGCCACCAGTGATTTACCCGCGGGGGAGTCCGAAAAACTGTTTTTT. Translated, it gives CATSDLPAGESEKLFF.

This rearrangement joins TRBV4-2 to TRBJ2-3, with unresolved D. The V end was cut by 0 bases, the J end by 0 bases, with 10 bases between. The CDR3 has 16 amino acids. The germline CDR1 and CDR2 sequences are LGHNA and YNFKEQ. CDR3 loop: CASSQDLRDSTDTQYF. The CDR3 nucleotides read TGTGCCAGCAGCCAAGATCTAAGGGATAGCACAGATACGCAGTATTTT.

The chain uses TRBV28 and TRBJ1-4; D gene ambiguous. This CDR3 is 15 amino acids long. CDR1 is MDHEN and CDR2 is SYDVKM in the germline V gene. V lost 3 bases, J lost 2 bases, and 10 bases lay in between. The CDR3 sequence is CASSFGRVTNEKLFF. In nucleotides, the CDR3 is TGTGCCAGCAGTTTCGGGAGGGTGACTAATGAAAAACTGTTTTTT.